This T cell receptor (beta chain) was found in a study of patients and donors after allogeneic stem cell transplantation. TCRdb fed the RT-PCR reads into MiXCR, producing one record per CDR3 protein. The repertoire holds 920,000 or so distinct CDR3 sequences, with roughly 18% as singletons. Trimming pared 2 bases from V and 1 base from J, leaving 10 bases between. CDR3 length: 15 residues. The germline CDR1 and CDR2 sequences are MNHEY and SVGAGI. J is TRBJ2-3 and V is TRBV6-5; D perhaps matches TRBD1 (5 bases). This clonotype was sampled from a human donor who was either an allogeneic HSCT recipient or a stem cell or donor lymphocyte infusion donor (not recorded which). It is not recorded whose cells these are; they may come from a transplant donor. The specimen was blood, either unsorted or a sorted T cell fraction (not recorded which). CDR3 region: CASSYGAARTDTQYF. The CDR3 bases are TGTGCCAGCAGTTACGGGGCGGCACGCACAGATACGCAGTATTTT.